This T cell receptor beta chain was sequenced for a study of glioma-infiltrating T cells after dendritic cell vaccination listed by TCRdb under 2016. Looking at the study overall: The cohort included approximately 15 glioblastoma patients drawn from Phase I and II dendritic cell vaccination trials, of whom 9 were newly diagnosed and 6 had recurrent disease. Survival after dendritic cell vaccination was correlated with TCR sequencing metrics, such as TIL content and the overlap between tumor and blood repertoires. The vaccine was prepared from monocyte-derived dendritic cells that were cultured for approximately seven days with IL-4 and GM-CSF and then pulsed overnight with autologous tumor lysate. Each patient was given three intradermal dendritic cell vaccine injections, spaced two weeks apart, in the arm below the axilla. In glioblastoma patients vaccinated with dendritic cells, deep sequencing of TCR beta CDR3 regions served to measure the amount of tumor-infiltrating lymphocytes and to compare repertoires between tumor and blood. Patients received autologous tumor lysate-pulsed dendritic cell vaccination between the early 2000s and the early 2010s.

Notes on this clone: It lacks a known antigen. Qualities for individual bases were not recorded, and no much larger clone is one base off.

To be selected, patients needed enough residual fresh-frozen tumor tissue and more than two years of available survival data. An isocitrate dehydrogenase mutation was not carried by any of the glioblastoma patients, although molecular status was otherwise variable. PBMC collection took place before vaccination, two weeks after the third vaccination, and at tumor progression if progression occurred. Genomic DNA was extracted with the Qiagen DNeasy Blood extraction Kit. TCRB CDR3 regions were amplified from 1.5 to 2.5 ug genomic DNA, or all available DNA if less, using the immunoSEQ assay. The multiplex PCR relied on 60 forward primers for TCR V beta segments and 13 reverse primers for J beta segments. To estimate reads per starting template, synthetic control templates were spiked into each sample at limiting dilution. The Illumina HiSeq System generated 87 bp sequencing reads. In the original analysis: PCR and sequencing errors were removed by merging closely related sequences with a nearest neighbor algorithm. TCR overlap was measured as the percentage of unique tumor TCR beta sequences that were also present in the peripheral blood of the same patient. The table was pulled from immuneACCESS by TCRdb, which kept in-frame rearrangements only. Such tables lose some clones; where checked, under half of the loss comes from unresolved V genes, and the rest has no known cause. Clone size and V and J calls were adopted from that table, with D and trimming inferred from the DNA. Within this sample are over 70,000 clones, with more than 65% of them counted one time only. Roughly 2.2% of the sample comes from the top ten.

Paper-wide results and their limitations: Higher estimated pretreatment TIL content predicted longer time to progression and overall survival after dendritic cell vaccination. No direct relationship between TCR clonality and survival was found, suggesting that a diverse polyclonal response may matter. The TCR overlap response model with three groups was called speculative and said to need prospective validation. The cohort was small and heterogeneous, with few patients having full blood and tumor sets and even fewer initial-recurrent tumor pairs.

The CDR1 and CDR2 encoded by the germline V gene are SGHDT and YYEEEE. V gives up 1 base and J gives up 4 bases, and the segment between their germline ends measures 14 bases. There are 15 amino acids in the CDR3, from cysteine to phenylalanine inclusive. The CDR3 DNA has 45 bases and is translated from base 1. The chain was built from TRBV5-6 and TRBJ1-1; the D gene is unclear. The origin of this receptor is a human donor with glioblastoma. Here the sequenced sample was blood, taken before dendritic cell vaccination. The CDR3 has the sequence CASSLTGFLGTEAFF. The DNA sequence is TGTGCCAGCAGCTTGACCGGGTTTTTAGGCACTGAAGCTTTCTTT.